This entry features one T cell receptor beta chain sequence. What it binds is not known. The sort gate was single viable CD3+CD4+CD8-CD45RO+ cells for memory CD4+ T cells. This sample is drawn from a study of memory CD4+ T cells and cytomegalovirus serostatus. The CDR3 runs to 16 residues. Germline CDR1 reads MGHRA; CDR2 reads YSYEKL. With V trimmed by 4 bases and J by 3 bases, 7 bases remained unmatched. General study findings and limits: The CMV-associated TCR signature appears largely within the CD4+ memory repertoire.

Profiled with immunoSEQ multiplex PCR; TCRdb holds only in-frame clones, not every one. The table records about 50,000 clones, around 80% of them present only once. The chain couples TRBV4-1 to TRBJ1-5; 9 nucleotides align to TRBD1. Sequencing was done on a sample of memory CD4+ T cells from blood. This TCR came from an adult in good health and CMV-seronegative. CDR3 DNA sequence: TGCGCCAGCAGCCCATTCGACAGGGGGGACAATCAGCCCCAGCATTTT. Protein sequence: CASSPFDRGDNQPQHF.